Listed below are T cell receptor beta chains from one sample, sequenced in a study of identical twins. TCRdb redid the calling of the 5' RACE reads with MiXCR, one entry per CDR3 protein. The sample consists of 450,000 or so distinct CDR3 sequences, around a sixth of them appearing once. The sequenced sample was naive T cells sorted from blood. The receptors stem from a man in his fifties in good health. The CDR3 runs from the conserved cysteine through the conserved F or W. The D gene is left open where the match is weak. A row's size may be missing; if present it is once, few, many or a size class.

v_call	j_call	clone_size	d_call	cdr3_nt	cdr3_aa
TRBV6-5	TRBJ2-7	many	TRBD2	TGTGCCAGCAGTTTGACAGGGTTAGGTACTAGCGGGGGGCCCTACGAGCAGTACTTC	CASSLTGLGTSGGPYEQYF
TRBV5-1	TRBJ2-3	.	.	TGCGCCAGCAGCATCGGGGGAACTAGCACAGATACGCAGTATTTT	CASSIGGTSTDTQYF
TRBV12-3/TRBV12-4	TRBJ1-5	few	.	TGTGCCAGCGGTTTTTCAAGACTTTGGGGAAGCAATCAGCCCCAGCATTTT	CASGFSRLWGSNQPQHF
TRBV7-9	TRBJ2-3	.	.	TGTGCCAGCAGCTTAGGGCACCATAGCACAGATACGCAGTATTTT	CASSLGHHSTDTQYF
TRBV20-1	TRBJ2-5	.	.	TGCAGTGCTAGATCCCTTAATGAACAAGAGACCCAGTACTTC	CSARSLNEQETQYF
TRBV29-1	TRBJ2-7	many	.	TGCAGCGTTGAGGTCAGGGGACCCTACGAGCAGTACTTC	CSVEVRGPYEQYF
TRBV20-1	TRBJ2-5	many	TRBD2	TGCAGTGCTAGAGAGCCCTGGACTAGCGGGACTAAAGAGACCCAGTACTTC	CSAREPWTSGTKETQYF
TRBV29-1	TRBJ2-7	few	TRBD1	TGCAGCGTGAATACAGGGGTCCCCTACGAGCAGTACTTC	CSVNTGVPYEQYF
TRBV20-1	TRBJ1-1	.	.	TGCAGTGCGCCACGACAAGGATCTGTGAACACTGAAGCTTTCTTT	CSAPRQGSVNTEAFF
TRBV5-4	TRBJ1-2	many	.	TGTGCCAGCAGCTACGAGGACAAGCGGGGCTACACCTTC	CASSYEDKRGYTF
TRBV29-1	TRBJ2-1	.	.	TGCAGCGTTGAAGATTTGGGGGACATGAGCTCCTACAATGAGCAGTTCTTC	CSVEDLGDMSSYNEQFF